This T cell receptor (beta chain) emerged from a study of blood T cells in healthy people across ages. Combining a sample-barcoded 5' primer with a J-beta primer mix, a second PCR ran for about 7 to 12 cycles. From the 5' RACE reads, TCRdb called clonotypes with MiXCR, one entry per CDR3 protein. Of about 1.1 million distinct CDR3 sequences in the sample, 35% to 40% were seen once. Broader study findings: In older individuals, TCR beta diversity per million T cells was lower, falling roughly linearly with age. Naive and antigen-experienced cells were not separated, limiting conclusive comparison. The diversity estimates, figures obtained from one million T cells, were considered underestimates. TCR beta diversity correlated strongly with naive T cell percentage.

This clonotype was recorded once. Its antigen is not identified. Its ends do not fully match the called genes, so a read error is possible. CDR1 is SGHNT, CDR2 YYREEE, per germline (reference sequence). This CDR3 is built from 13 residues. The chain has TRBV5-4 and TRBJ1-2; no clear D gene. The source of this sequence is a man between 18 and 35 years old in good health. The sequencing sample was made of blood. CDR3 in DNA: TGTGCCAGCAGCTTGGAGAGCTACTATGGCCACACCTTC. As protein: CASSLESYYGHTF.